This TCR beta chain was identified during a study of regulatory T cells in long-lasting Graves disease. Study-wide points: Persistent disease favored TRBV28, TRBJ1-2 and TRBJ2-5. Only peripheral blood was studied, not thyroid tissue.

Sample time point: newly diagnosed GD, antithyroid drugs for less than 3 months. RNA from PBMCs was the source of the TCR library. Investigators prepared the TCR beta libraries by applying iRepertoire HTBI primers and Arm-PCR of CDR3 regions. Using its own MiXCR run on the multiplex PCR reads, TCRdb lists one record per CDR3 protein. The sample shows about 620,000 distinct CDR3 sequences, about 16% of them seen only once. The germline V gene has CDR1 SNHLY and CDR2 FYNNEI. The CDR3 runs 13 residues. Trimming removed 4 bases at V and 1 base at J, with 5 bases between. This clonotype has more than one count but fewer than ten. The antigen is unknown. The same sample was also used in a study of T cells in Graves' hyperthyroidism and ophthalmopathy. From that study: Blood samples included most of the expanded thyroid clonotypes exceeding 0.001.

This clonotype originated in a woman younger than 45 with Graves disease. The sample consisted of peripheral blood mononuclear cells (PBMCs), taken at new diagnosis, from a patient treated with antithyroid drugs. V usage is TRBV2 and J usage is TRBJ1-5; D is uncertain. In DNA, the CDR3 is TGTGCCAGCAGTGTGGAGAGCAATCAGCCCCAGCATTTT. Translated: CASSVESNQPQHF.